The source of this TCR beta chain is a study of cytomegalovirus exposure and HLA in healthy donors. Generated by immunoSEQ multiplex PCR, the TCRdb table keeps only in-frame clones and is missing some. The table includes 55,000 to 70,000 clones, about 91% detected once. There are 16 residues in the CDR3. Losses at the gene ends were 3 bases for V and 5 bases for J; bases not matched to a gene: 7. Germline lookup yields CDR1 SGDLS and CDR2 YYNGEE. The sequencing input was PBMCs. The chain uses TRBV9 and TRBJ2-3; TRBD2 agrees at 12 bases. The clonotype comes from a woman aged 25 to 39 in good health and CMV-seronegative. The CDR3 DNA is TGTGCCAGCAGCGCGCAACCGGGACTAGCGGGAGATACGCAGTATTTT. Protein: CASSAQPGLAGDTQYF.